Sequencing of this T cell receptor beta chain was carried out in a study of cytomegalovirus exposure and HLA in healthy donors. Germline V lookup: CDR1 LNHDA, CDR2 SQIVND (reference sequence). The CDR3 has 16 amino acids. V shed 7 bases and J shed 5 bases, with 21 bases lying between them. With 60 Vbeta and 13 Jbeta primers, the PCR was carried out. Some clones are missing from TCRdb's copy, which holds only in-frame ones; the method was immunoSEQ multiplex PCR. Of 65,000 to 70,000 clones in the sample, roughly 79% were seen once. This chain connects TRBV19 to TRBJ1-5, with D perhaps matching TRBD1 (5 bases). Sequencing was carried out using PBMCs. The TCR originated in a man aged 50-60 years in good health and CMV-seronegative. In DNA, the CDR3 is TGTGCCAGTACCCAACCCGCCCGGCAGGGCCATCAGCCCCAGCATTTT. This codes for CASTQPARQGHQPQHF. Full variable domain (rest looked up from reference TRBV19 and TRBJ1-5): DGGITQSPKYLFRKEGQNVTLSCEQNLNHDAMYWYRQDPGQGLRLIYYSQIVNDFQKGDIAEGYSVSREKKESFPLTVTSAQKNPTAFYLCASTQPARQGHQPQHFGDGTRLSIL.